This T cell receptor (beta chain) was documented in a study of cytomegalovirus exposure and HLA in healthy donors. On the study more broadly: About 85 million unique TCR sequences came from HLA-typed donors in an early release. Study-level results: TCR beta V- and J-gene trimming was later associated with a missense DCLRE1C variant. Using a false discovery rate of 0.05, a later analysis showed that 16,951 TCR beta sequences were associated with HLA alleles.

Germline V CDR1 and CDR2: SGHRS, YFSETQ. V lost 4 bases and J lost 4, with 18 bases in between. This CDR3 has 16 residues. Concerning this clone itself: What it binds is not known.

The primer mix had 60 Vbeta and 13 Jbeta primers. Clones were sequenced by immunoSEQ multiplex PCR, and TCRdb holds only the in-frame ones, with some missing. Found here are about 150,000 clones, around 73% of them singletons; the top ten hold about 1.3%. The sample comprised PBMCs. The chain has TRBV5-1 and TRBJ2-1, with D tentatively TRBD1 (6 bases). The clonotype comes from a male donor in good health and CMV-seronegative. The CDR3 sequence: CASSLLGAGQYNEQFF. The CDR3 region has the DNA TGCGCCAGCAGCCTATTGGGGGCAGGACAATACAATGAGCAGTTCTTC.